This entry lists 20 T cell receptor beta chains sequenced from one sample in a study of shared clonotypes between healthy human individuals. This table comes from immunoSEQ multiplex PCR, and its TCRdb copy is limited to in-frame clones, with some not included. Altogether some 1.4 million clones are present, roughly 96% being singletons, with the ten largest covering roughly 1.2%. The source material was naive CD4+ T cells sorted from blood. As to subset: CD45RA+ positively selected. These receptors were taken from a man aged 25 to 40 in good health.

This chain joins TRBV19 and TRBJ2-6; the match to TRBD2 covers 8 bases. The CDR3 runs 18 residues. Trimming at V came to 7 bases and at J to 1 base, leaving 12 bases not matched to a gene. Germline-derived CDR1 and CDR2 are LNHDA and SQIVND (reference sequence). The CDR3 nucleotides read TGTGCCAGTAATGCGGGGGGCGGTCGGAGTTCTGGGGCCAACGTCCTGACTTTC. Encoded protein: CASNAGGGRSSGANVLTF.

The rearrangement uses TRBV5-1 and TRBJ2-4; the D is unclear. Trimming pared 1 base from V and 1 base from J, leaving 6 bases between. The CDR3 loop spans 14 amino acids. Germline CDR1 and CDR2: SGHRS and YFSETQ. CDR3 nucleotide sequence: TGCGCCAGCAGCTTGTTGGGGGCCAAAAACATTCAGTACTTC. As protein: CASSLLGAKNIQYF.

Concerning this clone itself: Other DNA sequences in this specimen translate into the identical CDR3. The V and J genes are TRBV9 and TRBJ2-1, with 9 bases matching TRBD2. J lost 2 bases, V lost 2 bases, and 2 bases had no gene match. Per germline, CDR1 SGDLS and CDR2 YYNGEE. The CDR3 extends over 15 amino acids. The CDR3 region has the DNA TGTGCCAGCAGCGTTGCTAGCGGGACCTACAATGAGCAGTTCTTC. The encoded protein is CASSVASGTYNEQFF.

J is TRBJ1-5 and V is TRBV28; 10 bases align to TRBD1. With V trimmed by 8 bases and J by 7 bases, 5 bases remained unmatched. The V gene's germline CDR1 is MDHEN and CDR2 SYDVKM. The CDR3 extends over 13 amino acids. The CDR3: CASADRGRQPQHF. Here the CDR3 DNA reads TGTGCCAGCGCCGACAGGGGGCGCCAGCCCCAGCATTTT.

V is TRBV28 and J is TRBJ1-4, with D perhaps TRBD1 (6 bases). Between the trimmed V and J ends, which lost 5 bases and 9 bases, there was a span of 16 bases. The CDR3 covers 14 residues. CDR1 is MDHEN, CDR2 SYDVKM, per germline. As DNA, the CDR3 is TGTGCCAGCAGTATCGGGACAAGGCAACAAAAACTGTTTTTT. This codes for CASSIGTRQQKLFF.

The chain joins TRBV9 to TRBJ2-3; perhaps D is TRBD1 or TRBD2 (8 bases each). This CDR3 has 17 residues. The germline V gene encodes CDR1 SGDLS and CDR2 YYNGEE. The germline V and J ends were trimmed by 4 bases and 0 bases, with 18 bases remaining between them. The CDR3 DNA is TGTGCCAGCAGCTCACAGGGGGGCGGGAGGAGCACAGATACGCAGTATTTT. The encoded protein is CASSSQGGGRSTDTQYF.

The CDR3 is CASSEAWDTDYEQYF. Here the CDR3 DNA reads TGTGCCAGCAGTGAAGCTTGGGACACAGACTACGAGCAGTACTTC. This sequence joins TRBV6-1 and TRBJ2-7; the D gene is possibly TRBD1 (6 bases). This CDR3 contains 15 residues. Germline V lookup: CDR1 MNHNS, CDR2 SASEGT. Trimming took off 0 bases at V and 3 bases at J, with 12 bases between the two ends.

This clone was detected only once. The rearrangement links TRBV11-2 to TRBJ2-1, with 7 bases that match TRBD2. Germline V lookup: CDR1 SGHAT, CDR2 FQNNGV. J lost 7 bases, V lost 5 bases, and 17 bases had no gene match. The length of the CDR3 is 17 residues. The CDR3 reads CASSPLAKVREFNEQFF. The CDR3 nucleotides read TGTGCCAGCAGCCCACTCGCCAAGGTGCGGGAGTTTAATGAGCAGTTCTTC.

Concerning this clone: Other DNA variants within this sample encode the same CDR3. V gene TRBV7-9 combines with J gene TRBJ2-3; 9 bases map to TRBD2. CDR3 length: 16 amino acids. Germline trimming cut 1 base from V and 2 bases from J; bases unmatched to any gene: 4. In germline, CDR1 is SEHNR, CDR2 FQNEAQ (reference sequence). CDR3 DNA sequence: TGTGCCAGCAGCTTAGGGTTAGCGGGAGACACAGATACGCAGTATTTT. Translating gives CASSLGLAGDTDTQYF. Based on the CDR3 plus reference TRBV7-9 and TRBJ2-3, the full variable domain is DTGVSQNPRHKITKRGQNVTFRCDPISEHNRLYWYRQTLGQGPEFLTYFQNEAQLEKSRLLSDRFSAERPKGSFSTLEIQRTEQGDSAMYLCASSLGLAGDTDTQYFGPGTRLTVL.

This chain connects TRBV6-1 to TRBJ2-1; 14 bases fit TRBD2. The J segment lost 14 bases and the V segment lost 1 base, leaving 13 bases of the junction unmatched. The CDR3 loop spans 17 amino acids. Per germline, CDR1 MNHNS and CDR2 SASEGT. CDR3 protein: CASSEGNPGLAGVTKFF. CDR3 nucleotides: TGTGCCAGCAGTGAAGGGAACCCGGGACTAGCGGGAGTCACGAAGTTCTTC.

J is TRBJ2-5 and V is TRBV7-3, with D uncertain. V was trimmed by 8 bases and J by 4 bases, leaving 14 bases between them. CDR3 length: 13 amino acids. The germline gives CDR1 SGHTA, CDR2 FQGTGA. The CDR3 spells CASQRGTGETQYF. CDR3 nucleotide sequence: TGTGCCAGCCAACGCGGAACGGGAGAGACCCAGTACTTC.

With respect to this clone: This sample includes further DNA sequences coding for the same CDR3. The gene calls are TRBV7-2 and TRBJ2-5; D is ambiguous. This CDR3 has 13 residues. From germline, CDR1 is SGHTA and CDR2 FQGNSA. V was shortened by 1 base and J by 2 bases, with 5 bases between the two germline ends. The CDR3 is CASSLVLQETQYF. DNA for the CDR3: TGTGCCAGCAGCTTAGTGCTTCAAGAGACCCAGTACTTC.

The rearrangement joins TRBV7-9 to TRBJ2-1, with 7 bases aligning to TRBD2. The trim removed 5 bases at V and 3 bases at J, leaving 7 bases unmatched. Germline V gene lookup returns CDR1 SEHNR and CDR2 FQNEAQ (reference sequence). The CDR3 covers 15 residues. This chain's CDR3 is CASSPLADYYNEQFF. The DNA for the CDR3 is TGTGCCAGCAGCCCCCTAGCGGATTACTACAATGAGCAGTTCTTC.

The CDR3 region has the DNA TGTGCCAGCAGGCGGGACGGAGGAAACACCATATATTTT. Protein sequence: CASRRDGGNTIYF. V is TRBV6-1 and J is TRBJ1-3; D might be TRBD1 (5 bases). Germline CDR1 is MNHNS and CDR2 is SASEGT. V was clipped by 6 bases and J by 4 bases, with 10 bases between them. CDR3 size: 13 residues.

This clone has just one count. The chain is built from TRBV27 and TRBJ2-2; TRBD2 aligns across 9 bases. V shed 5 bases and J 5 bases; nucleotides not matched to a gene: 18. Germline assignment: CDR1 MNHEY and CDR2 SMNVEV (reference sequence). This CDR3 is 19 amino acids long. The CDR3 DNA follows: TGTGCCAGCAGTAAAGGCCCTATTAGCGGGAGTTTGGTGACCGGGGAGCTGTTTTTT. It is translated as CASSKGPISGSLVTGELFF.

This clone was counted a single time. V gene TRBV2 combines with J gene TRBJ2-6, with no clear D. There are 15 residues in the CDR3. CDR1 and CDR2 from the germline V gene are SNHLY and FYNNEI. V lost 4 bases and J lost 2, with 9 bases in between. This CDR3 is CASSVSITGANVLTF. Here the CDR3 DNA reads TGTGCCAGCAGTGTCTCTATTACTGGGGCCAACGTCCTGACTTTC.

The chain carries TRBV29-1 and TRBJ2-2; 11 bases are shared with TRBD2. The V and J ends lost 4 bases and 0 bases, in that order; junction bases with no gene match: 7. The germline CDR1 and CDR2 sequences are SQVTM and ANQGSEA. The CDR3 has 17 amino acids. For the CDR3, the DNA is TGCAGCGTTGGGGGGACTAGCGGATCTTCGAACACCGGGGAGCTGTTTTTT. Its translation: CSVGGTSGSSNTGELFF.

This clone appeared a single time. This sample also contains other DNA sequences that code for the same CDR3. This rearrangement joins TRBV18 to TRBJ2-1; D may match TRBD1 or TRBD2 (5 bases each). Germline V gives CDR1 KGHSH, CDR2 LQKENI. Trimming took 3 bases from V and 6 from J, leaving 9 bases between them. The CDR3 has 13 amino acids. The CDR3 here is CASSPGASNEQFF. Written as DNA, the CDR3 is TGTGCCAGCTCACCCGGGGCCTCCAATGAGCAGTTCTTC. The complete variable domain, with remaining parts taken from reference TRBV18 and TRBJ2-1, reads NAGVMQNPRHLVRRRGQEARLRCSPMKGHSHVYWYRQLPEEGLKFMVYLQKENIIDESGMPKERFSAEFPKEGPSILRIQQVVRGDSAAYFCASSPGASNEQFFGPGTRLTVL.

V usage is TRBV18 and J usage is TRBJ2-1; tentative D call: TRBD1 (6 bases). Deletions cut 0 bases from V and 9 bases from J, with 15 bases between. The CDR3 has 15 amino acids. Per the germline V gene, CDR1 is KGHSH and CDR2 is LQKENI. In DNA, the CDR3 is TGTGCCAGCTCACCACCCTCACAGGGAGAGACTGAGCAGTTCTTC. It codes for CASSPPSQGETEQFF. Using reference TRBV18 and TRBJ2-1 for the parts outside the CDR3, the full variable domain is NAGVMQNPRHLVRRRGQEARLRCSPMKGHSHVYWYRQLPEEGLKFMVYLQKENIIDESGMPKERFSAEFPKEGPSILRIQQVVRGDSAAYFCASSPPSQGETEQFFGPGTRLTVL.

The chain is built from TRBV14 and TRBJ2-3; 10 bases map to TRBD2. The CDR3 is 14 amino acids. CDR1 and CDR2 from the germline V gene are SGHDN and FVKESK. The V gene end was trimmed by 4 bases and the J gene end by 6 bases; junction bases not matched to a gene: 4. The CDR3 DNA follows: TGTGCCAGCAGCCGCCTAGCGGGAGTTGATACGCAGTATTTT. As protein: CASSRLAGVDTQYF. Combining the CDR3 with reference TRBV14 and TRBJ2-3 gives the whole variable domain EAGVTQFPSHSVIEKGQTVTLRCDPISGHDNLYWYRRVMGKEIKFLLHFVKESKQDESGMPNNRFLAERTGGTYSTLKVQPAELEDSGVYFCASSRLAGVDTQYFGPGTRLTVL.